The 5 T cell receptor beta chains in this list originate from one sample, sequenced in a study of OX40 agonist ivuxolimab in advanced cancers. Libraries came from the immunoSEQ multiplex PCR assay. TCRdb limited this immuneACCESS table to in-frame rearrangements with V and J called. A share of clones is missing; checked studies link under half to unresolved V genes, and the rest is unexplained. The sample table lists more than 60,000 clones, 90% to 95% of them with a count of one. Roughly 18% of the sample is held by the ten biggest clonotypes. The material sequenced was CD4+ or CD8+ T cells sorted from blood, taken in a trial of the OX40 agonist ivuxolimab. The receptors derive from an adult with an advanced solid tumor such as melanoma, head and neck, liver or kidney cancer.

The genes are TRBV7-9 and TRBJ1-2; possibly TRBD1 for D (5 bases). CDR1 and CDR2 from the germline V gene are SEHNR and FQNEAQ (reference sequence). The CDR3 has 14 amino acids. V lost 2 bases to trimming and J lost 2 bases, with 9 bases between them. The CDR3 nucleotides are TGTGCCAGCAGCTTAAACAGGACCAACTATGGCTACACCTTC. It is translated as CASSLNRTNYGYTF.

This chain connects TRBV30 to TRBJ2-1; TRBD2 matches at 10 bases. V lost 0 bases to trimming and J lost 8 bases; unmatched junction nucleotides: 10. This CDR3 contains 16 residues. CDR1 is GTSNPN and CDR2 is SVGIG in the germline V gene (reference sequence). The CDR3 loop reads CAWSVSPSGSGYEQFF. DNA for the CDR3: TGTGCCTGGAGTGTTTCCCCTAGCGGGAGCGGGTATGAGCAGTTCTTC.

CDR3 in amino acids: CASSGAPYNEQFF. Here the CDR3 DNA reads TGTGCCAGCAGTGGGGCACCATACAATGAGCAGTTCTTC. The chain is built from TRBV25-1 and TRBJ2-1; D unresolved. The CDR3 consists of 13 residues. Trimming left V 4 bases short and J 4 bases short, with 8 bases between. The germline CDR1 and CDR2 sequences are MGHDK and SYGVNS.

A word on this clone: Other DNA sequences in the same sample also yield this CDR3. This rearrangement joins TRBV6-5 to TRBJ2-7, with TRBD1 matching 9 bases. The germline gives CDR1 MNHEY, CDR2 SVGAGI. This CDR3 contains 14 residues. With 2 bases clipped from V and 2 bases from J, the junction kept 1 base outside the gene matches. DNA for the CDR3: TGTGCCAGCAGTTACGGGACAGGGACCTACGAGCAGTACTTC. This encodes CASSYGTGTYEQYF.

This clone was found once. The CDR3 spells CASSLFGTEVSNQPQHF. The CDR3 DNA reads TGTGCCAGCAGTTTATTTGGGACAGAAGTTAGCAATCAGCCCCAGCATTTT. V gene TRBV27 combines with J gene TRBJ1-5, with 7 bases matching TRBD1. The CDR3 length is 17 residues. The V segment lost 1 base and the J segment 0 bases; nucleotides outside the gene matches: 6. The germline CDR1 and CDR2 sequences are MNHEY and SMNVEV (reference sequence).